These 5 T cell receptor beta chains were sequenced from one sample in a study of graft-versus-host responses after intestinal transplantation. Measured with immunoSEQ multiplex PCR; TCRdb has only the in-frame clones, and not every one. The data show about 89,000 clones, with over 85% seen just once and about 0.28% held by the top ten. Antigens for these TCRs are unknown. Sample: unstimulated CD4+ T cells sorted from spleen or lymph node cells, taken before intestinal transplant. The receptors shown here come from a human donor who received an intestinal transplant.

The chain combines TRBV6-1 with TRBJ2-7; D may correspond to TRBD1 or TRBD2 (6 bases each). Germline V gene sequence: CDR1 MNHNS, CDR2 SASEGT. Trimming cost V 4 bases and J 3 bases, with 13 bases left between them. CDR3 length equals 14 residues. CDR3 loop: CASSGRDTSYEQYF. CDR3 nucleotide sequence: TGTGCCAGCAGTGGGAGGGACACCAGCTACGAGCAGTACTTC.

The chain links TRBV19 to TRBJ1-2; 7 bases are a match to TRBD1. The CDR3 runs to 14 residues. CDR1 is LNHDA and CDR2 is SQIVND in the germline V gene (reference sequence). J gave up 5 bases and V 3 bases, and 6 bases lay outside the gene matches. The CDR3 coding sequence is TGTGCCAGTAGTATCTGGACAGGACCGTATGGCTACACCTTC. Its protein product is CASSIWTGPYGYTF.

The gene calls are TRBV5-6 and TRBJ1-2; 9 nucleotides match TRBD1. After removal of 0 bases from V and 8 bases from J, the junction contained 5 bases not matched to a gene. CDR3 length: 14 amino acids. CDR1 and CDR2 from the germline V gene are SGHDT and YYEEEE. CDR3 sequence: CASSLGTGVGGYTF. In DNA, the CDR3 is TGTGCCAGCAGCTTGGGGACAGGGGTCGGCGGCTACACCTTC.

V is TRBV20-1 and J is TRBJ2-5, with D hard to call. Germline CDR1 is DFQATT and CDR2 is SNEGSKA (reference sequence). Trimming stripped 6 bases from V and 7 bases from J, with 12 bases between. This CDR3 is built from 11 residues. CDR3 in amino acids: CSARVKGTQYF. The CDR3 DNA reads TGCAGTGCCCGGGTTAAGGGGACCCAGTACTTC.

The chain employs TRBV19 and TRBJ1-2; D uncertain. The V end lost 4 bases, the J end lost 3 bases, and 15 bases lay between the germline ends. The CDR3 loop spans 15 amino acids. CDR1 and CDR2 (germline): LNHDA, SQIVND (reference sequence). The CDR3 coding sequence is TGTGCCAGTAGTAAAGTCTATGACACGCACTATGGCTACACCTTC. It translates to CASSKVYDTHYGYTF.